A selection of T cell receptor beta chains follows, all from one sample in a study of CD4 T cells in relation to SARS-CoV-2 and coronaviruses. Produced via immunoSEQ multiplex PCR; TCRdb's table is partial and in-frame only. Among tens of thousands of clones listed, roughly 80% were seen once. No antigen has been identified for these receptors. The sample consisted of CD4+ T cells from PBMCs, cultured in vitro. Receptors were obtained from a human donor in good health. CDR3s include the opening cysteine and the closing phenylalanine or tryptophan. A D gene is named only where the DNA matches it firmly. Rows may omit the clone size; those that give it use once, few, many or a size class.

TRBV6-5	TRBJ1-1	.	.	CASRVQTNAEAFF	TGTGCCAGCAGGGTACAGACGAACGCTGAAGCTTTCTTT
TRBV7-8	TRBJ1-1	.	.	CASSAGVQAEAFF	TGTGCCAGCAGCGCAGGTGTTCAGGCAGAAGCTTTCTTT
TRBV28	TRBJ2-7	TRBD1	.	CASSFKRTGSQGVEQYF	TGTGCCAGCAGTTTTAAAAGGACAGGGAGCCAGGGTGTCGAGCAGTACTTC
TRBV5-5	TRBJ1-2	.	once	CASSARLLSYTF	TGTGCCAGCAGCGCGAGACTTTTAAGCTACACCTTC
TRBV7-3	TRBJ2-5	TRBD2	.	CASSLTPTSGRETQYF	TGTGCCAGCAGCTTAACGCCGACTAGCGGGAGAGAGACCCAGTACTTC
TRBV6-2/TRBV6-3	TRBJ1-5	.	.	CASSYQAGNQPQHF	TGTGCCAGCAGTTATCAGGCGGGCAATCAGCCCCAGCATTTT
TRBV30	TRBJ1-1	.	few	CAWSVRQGSAFF	TGTGCCTGGAGTGTACGGCAGGGATCAGCTTTCTTT
TRBV10-3	TRBJ2-3	TRBD2	few	CAITSGSTDTQYF	TGTGCCATCACTAGCGGGAGCACAGATACGCAGTATTTT
TRBV3-1/TRBV3-2	TRBJ2-2	.	once	CASSYNLPGGAGELFF	TGTGCCAGCAGCTATAACCTCCCAGGGGGGGCTGGGGAGCTGTTTTTT
TRBV27	TRBJ2-1	.	few	CASSLRSRPYNEQFF	TGTGCCAGCAGTTTAAGGTCCCGCCCTTACAATGAGCAGTTCTTC
TRBV5-1	TRBJ1-4	TRBD1	.	CASSNQGAVSEKLFF	TGCGCCAGCAGTAATCAGGGGGCAGTGAGTGAAAAACTGTTTTTT
TRBV9	TRBJ2-7	.	.	CASSESGQGRNGEQYF	TGTGCCAGCAGCGAATCTGGGCAGGGACGGAACGGCGAGCAGTACTTC